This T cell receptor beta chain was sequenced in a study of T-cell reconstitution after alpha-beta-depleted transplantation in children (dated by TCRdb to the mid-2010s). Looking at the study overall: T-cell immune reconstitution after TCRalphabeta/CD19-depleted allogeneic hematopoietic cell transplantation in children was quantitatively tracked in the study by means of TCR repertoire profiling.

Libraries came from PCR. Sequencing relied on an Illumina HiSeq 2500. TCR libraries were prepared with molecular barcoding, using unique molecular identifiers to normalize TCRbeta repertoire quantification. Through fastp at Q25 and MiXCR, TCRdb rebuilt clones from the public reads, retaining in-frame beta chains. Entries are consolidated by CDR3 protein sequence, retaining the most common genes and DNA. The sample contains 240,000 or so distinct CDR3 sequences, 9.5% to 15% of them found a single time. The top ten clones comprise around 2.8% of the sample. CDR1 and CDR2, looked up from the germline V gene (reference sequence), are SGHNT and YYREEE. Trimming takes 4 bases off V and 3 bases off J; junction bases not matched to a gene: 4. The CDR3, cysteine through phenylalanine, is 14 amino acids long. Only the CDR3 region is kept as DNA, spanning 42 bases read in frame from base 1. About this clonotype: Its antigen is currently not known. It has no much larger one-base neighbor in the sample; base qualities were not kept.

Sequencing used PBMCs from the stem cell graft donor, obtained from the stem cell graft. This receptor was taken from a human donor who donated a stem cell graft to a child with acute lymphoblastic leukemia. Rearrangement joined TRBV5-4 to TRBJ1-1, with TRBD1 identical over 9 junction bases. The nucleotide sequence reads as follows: TGTGCCAGCAGCCGGGACAGGGCCGACACTGAAGCTTTCTTT. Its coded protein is CASSRDRADTEAFF. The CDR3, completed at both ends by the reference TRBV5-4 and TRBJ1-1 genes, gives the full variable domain ETGVTQSPTHLIKTRGQQVTLRCSSQSGHNTVSWYQQALGQGPQFIFQYYREEENGRGNFPPRFSGLQFPNYSSELNVNALELDDSALYLCASSRDRADTEAFFGQGTRLTVV.